Below are 21 T cell receptor beta chains sequenced from a single sample in a study of Tregs in tolerant kidney transplant recipients. TCRdb keeps only in-frame clones here, not all; method: immunoSEQ multiplex PCR. The sample's table shows under 35,000 clones. The sequences come from CD8+ T cells from blood, collected before the transplant. The source is a human donor who received a combined kidney and bone marrow transplant.

A word on this clone: Read sequence stops 3 residues before the CDR3 end, and the germline J gene provides the missing end. The V gene is TRBV2, the J gene TRBJ2-3; maybe TRBD2 (6 bases). The germline gives CDR1 SNHLY, CDR2 FYNNEI. The ends were cut back, 1 base at V and 3 bases at J, with 11 bases in the middle. This CDR3 contains 15 residues. The CDR3 bases that were read are TGTGCCAGCAGTGAAGGAGCGGGTTGGACAGATACG. The encoded protein is CASSEGAGWTDT. The whole CDR3 sequence reads CASSEGAGWTDTQYF.

With regard to this clone: The CDR3 end is not reached by the read, which stops 3 residues before it; the germline J gene fills it in. The chain couples TRBV20-1 to TRBJ2-7; D ambiguous. The CDR3 extends over 13 amino acids. The germline gives CDR1 DFQATT, CDR2 SNEGSKA (reference sequence). V was pared by 3 bases and J by 3 bases, with 12 bases between. The CDR3: CSASSYSFYEQYF. The CDR3 DNA, read in part, is TGCAGTGCTAGTTCGTACAGCTTCTACGAG.

On this clone itself: Coverage ceases 3 residues before the CDR3 finishes, and the germline J gene fills in the end. The rearrangement joins TRBV5-5 to TRBJ2-2; D may be TRBD2 (6 bases). Germline loops: CDR1 SGHKS, CDR2 YYEKEE (reference sequence). V was pared by 4 bases and J by 5 bases, with 15 bases between. This CDR3 is 15 amino acids long. The sequenced part of the CDR3 DNA is TGTGCCAGCAGCCGGTGGCAGGGAGGAACCGGGGAG. Its translation is CASSRWQGGTGE. Given in full, the CDR3 is CASSRWQGGTGELFF.

Turning to this clone: The CDR3 end falls 3 residues outside the read, so it is completed with the germline J gene. The genes are TRBV7-3 and TRBJ2-7; D is possibly TRBD2 (6 bases). Trimming removed 3 bases at V and 0 bases at J, with 9 bases between. The germline gives CDR1 SGHTA, CDR2 FQGTGA. CDR3 length: 14 residues. CDR3 bases read: TGTGCCAGCAGCTTGGGACTCCTCTCCTACGAG. Translated, it gives CASSLGLLSYE. The full-length CDR3 reads as CASSLGLLSYEQYF.

Concerning this clone itself: With the read ending 3 residues before the CDR3 end, the germline J gene is used to fill in that end. The chain uses TRBV7-9 and TRBJ2-1; 7 bases map to TRBD2. V lost 5 bases to trimming and J lost 5 bases; unmatched junction nucleotides: 6. Germline V lookup: CDR1 SEHNR, CDR2 FQNEAQ (reference sequence). The length of the CDR3 is 14 residues. The part of the CDR3 DNA that was read is TGTGCCAGCAGCCCCGGACTAGTCCACAATGAG. It specifies CASSPGLVHNE. The full CDR3 protein is CASSPGLVHNEQFF.

Regarding this clone: The read terminates 3 residues ahead of where the CDR3 ends, so the germline J gene completes it. This sequence joins TRBV11-2 and TRBJ2-7, with D perhaps TRBD2 (7 bases). Germline assignment: CDR1 SGHAT and CDR2 FQNNGV. Deletions cut 5 bases from V and 5 bases from J, with 13 bases between. The CDR3 consists of 13 residues. The part of the CDR3 DNA that was read is TGTGCCAGCAGCCCCGGGGGGCTGCACGAG. This codes for CASSPGGLHE. In full, the CDR3 is CASSPGGLHEQYF. The full variable domain, rest sourced from reference TRBV11-2 and TRBJ2-7, is EAGVAQSPRYKIIEKRQSVAFWCNPISGHATLYWYQQILGQGPKLLIQFQNNGVVDDSQLPKDRFSAERLKGVDSTLKIQPAKLEDSAVYLCASSPGGLHEQYFGPGTRLTVT.

On this clone: The read stops 3 residues short of the end of the CDR3; the missing end is completed from the germline J gene. The genes are TRBV5-1 and TRBJ2-2; 8 bases line up with TRBD2. This CDR3 contains 16 residues. The germline gives CDR1 SGHRS, CDR2 YFSETQ. The J segment lost 6 bases and the V segment lost 1 base, leaving 8 bases of the junction unmatched. The DNA read from the CDR3 is TGCGCCAGCAGCTTGCGGGCGGGAGGAAGGCCCGGGGAG. This translates into CASSLRAGGRPGE. The full-length CDR3 reads as CASSLRAGGRPGELFF.

Points on this clone: The observed sequence ends 3 residues before the CDR3 terminus, with the missing tail filled in from the germline J gene. J is TRBJ2-7 and V is TRBV20-1, with D tentatively TRBD1 (6 bases). CDR3 length: 13 amino acids. V dropped 2 bases and J dropped 3 bases, with 11 bases sitting between them. CDR1 is DFQATT, CDR2 SNEGSKA, per germline (reference sequence). CDR3 residues: CSARNPQGYEQYF. The CDR3 DNA, read in part, is TGCAGTGCTAGAAACCCACAGGGCTACGAG.

To note about this clone: The CDR3 is cut off 3 residues early in the read; its end comes from the germline J gene. The genes are TRBV5-5 and TRBJ2-7; D unclear. The V gene lost 4 bases and the J gene lost 1 base, with 9 bases spanning the gap. Per germline, CDR1 SGHKS and CDR2 YYEKEE (reference sequence). The CDR3 consists of 13 residues. CDR3 sequence reads: CASSGRNSYEQYF. The sequenced part of the CDR3 DNA is TGTGCCAGCAGCGGGCGCAATTCCTACGAG.

To note about this clone: The read terminates 3 residues ahead of where the CDR3 ends, so the germline J gene completes it. The chain is built from TRBV2 and TRBJ2-3; no definite D call. The CDR3 has 13 amino acids. CDR1 and CDR2 from the germline V gene are SNHLY and FYNNEI. V was cut by 3 bases and J by 0 bases, with 4 bases left in between. The CDR3: CASSDPSTDTQYF. The covered CDR3 bases are TGTGCCAGCAGTGATCCGAGCACAGATACG.

Comment on this clone: The read terminates 3 residues before the CDR3 end, so the remaining end is supplied by the germline J gene. The V gene is TRBV4-1, the J gene TRBJ1-5, with unresolved D. V shed 4 bases and J shed 0 bases, with 16 bases lying between them. The CDR3 covers 17 residues. Germline-derived CDR1 and CDR2 are MGHRA and YSYEKL. The CDR3 reads CASSLDVWADSNQPQHF. CDR3 bases read: TGCGCCAGCAGCCTAGATGTATGGGCCGATAGCAATCAGCCC.

Details on this clone: The missing CDR3 end, 3 residues past where the read stops, is filled in from the germline J gene. V usage is TRBV5-1 and J usage is TRBJ2-7; the match to TRBD2 covers 13 bases. Germline V gives CDR1 SGHRS, CDR2 YFSETQ. The V gene end was trimmed by 4 bases and the J gene end by 6 bases; junction bases not matched to a gene: 13. This CDR3 is built from 17 residues. Partial CDR3 DNA: TGCGCCAGCAGCATCGGACTAGCGGGAGTAATCCCCGTCGAG. It codes for CASSIGLAGVIPVE. The full-length CDR3 reads as CASSIGLAGVIPVEQYF. The variable domain in full, completed from reference TRBV5-1 and TRBJ2-7, reads KAGVTQTPRYLIKTRGQQVTLSCSPISGHRSVSWYQQTPGQGLQFLFEYFSETQRNKGNFPGRFSGRQFSNSRSEMNVSTLELGDSALYLCASSIGLAGVIPVEQYFGPGTRLTVT.

Notes on this clone: The sequenced fragment ends 3 residues before the CDR3 boundary, so the rest is inferred from the germline J gene. The rearrangement uses TRBV20-1 and TRBJ2-7; tentative D call: TRBD2 (5 bases). Germline-derived CDR1 and CDR2 are DFQATT and SNEGSKA (reference sequence). The CDR3 is made up of 12 amino acids. V gave up 6 bases and J gave up 4 bases, with 13 bases separating them. CDR3 loop: CSAIYLAYEQYF. The sequenced CDR3 bases are TGCAGTGCAATCTACCTAGCTTACGAG.

Concerning this clone: The read terminates 3 residues before the CDR3 end, so the remaining end is supplied by the germline J gene. The chain links TRBV10-2 to TRBJ2-3, with 11 bases aligning to TRBD2. This CDR3 has 16 residues. The trim removed 6 bases at V and 6 bases at J, leaving 11 bases unmatched. Looked up from germline, CDR1 is WSHSY and CDR2 is SAAADI. The CDR3 here is CASSVSLAGGVDTQYF. The CDR3 DNA, read in part, is TGCGCCAGCAGCGTCTCCCTAGCGGGAGGTGTCGATACG.

About this clone: The read comes to an end 3 residues before the CDR3 does, leaving the germline J gene to fill in the end. The chain carries TRBV2 and TRBJ2-1; 12 nucleotides agree with TRBD2. CDR1 and CDR2 from the germline V gene are SNHLY and FYNNEI. Trimming took 4 bases from V and 6 from J; bases not matched to a gene: 1. CDR3 length: 14 residues. The CDR3 DNA, read in part, is TGTGCCAGCAGTGGACTAGCGGGGGCCAATGAG. It codes for CASSGLAGANE. The complete CDR3 protein is CASSGLAGANEQFF. The variable domain in full, with the rest retrieved from reference TRBV2 and TRBJ2-1, is EPEVTQTPSHQVTQMGQEVILRCVPISNHLYFYWYRQILGQKVEFLVSFYNNEISEKSEIFDDQFSVERPDGSNFTLKIRSTKLEDSAMYFCASSGLAGANEQFFGPGTRLTVL.

In the case of this clone: The DNA ends 3 residues before the CDR3 does, and the rest of the CDR3 is filled in from the germline J gene. V usage is TRBV30 and J usage is TRBJ2-5; D remains ambiguous. The length of the CDR3 is 14 residues. The V and J ends lost 2 bases and 2 bases respectively, with 12 bases between them. The germline CDR1 and CDR2 sequences are GTSNPN and SVGIG (reference sequence). The part of the CDR3 DNA that was read is TGTGCCTGGAGTATATGGGCAGGTCAAGAGACC. It translates to CAWSIWAGQET. The whole CDR3 is CAWSIWAGQETQYF. Supplemented by reference TRBV30 and TRBJ2-5, the full variable domain reads SQTIHQWPATLVQPVGSPLSLECTVEGTSNPNLYWYRQAAGRGLQLLFYSVGIGQISSEVPQNLSASRPQDRQFILSSKKLLLSDSGFYLCAWSIWAGQETQYFGPGTRLLVL.

Comments on this clone: The read comes to an end 3 residues before the CDR3 does, leaving the germline J gene to fill in the end. V and J are TRBV2 and TRBJ2-3, with 9 bases aligning to TRBD2. Germline lookup yields CDR1 SNHLY and CDR2 FYNNEI. Unmatched junction bases numbered 10, after V lost 8 bases and J lost 4 bases. CDR3 length: 15 amino acids. The sequenced CDR3 bases are TGTGCCAGCGTAGGCGTAGGGACTAGCCCAGATACG. The encoded protein is CASVGVGTSPDT. In full, the CDR3 is CASVGVGTSPDTQYF.

About this clone: Read data end 3 residues before the CDR3 end; the end is taken from the germline J gene. J is TRBJ1-2 and V is TRBV5-1; D is possibly TRBD1 (5 bases). This CDR3 has 17 residues. Germline lookup yields CDR1 SGHRS and CDR2 YFSETQ. Trimming took 3 bases from V and 5 from J, leaving 23 bases between them. Incomplete CDR3 DNA: TGCGCCAGCAGCTCTCCACTCACAGGACCGGTGGAGTATGGC. Translating gives CASSSPLTGPVEYG. The CDR3 in its entirety is CASSSPLTGPVEYGYTF. Using reference TRBV5-1 and TRBJ1-2 for the parts outside the CDR3, the full variable domain is KAGVTQTPRYLIKTRGQQVTLSCSPISGHRSVSWYQQTPGQGLQFLFEYFSETQRNKGNFPGRFSGRQFSNSRSEMNVSTLELGDSALYLCASSSPLTGPVEYGYTFGSGTRLTVV.

With respect to this clone: The read gets to within 3 residues of the CDR3 end, and the germline J gene fills in the rest. This chain connects TRBV14 to TRBJ2-3; TRBD2 is a possible D gene (5 bases). The CDR3 loop spans 13 amino acids. The germline V gene encodes CDR1 SGHDN and CDR2 FVKESK. The ends were cut back, 4 bases at V and 2 bases at J, with 7 bases in the middle. The sequenced part of the CDR3 DNA is TGTGCCAGCAGCCGAGGGTCCACAGATACG. Encoded protein: CASSRGSTDT. The CDR3 in full is CASSRGSTDTQYF.

With respect to this clone: The CDR3 extends 3 residues past the end of the read, so its final part is completed from the germline J gene. The chain has TRBV5-6 and TRBJ2-7; 11 nucleotides line up with TRBD2. This CDR3 is 15 amino acids long. Germline values: CDR1 SGHDT, CDR2 YYEEEE. V was clipped by 0 bases and J by 1 base; unmatched bases: 0. The DNA read from the CDR3 is TGTGCCAGCAGCTTGGGGACTAGCGGGTCCTACGAG. It codes for CASSLGTSGSYE. The full CDR3 sequence reads CASSLGTSGSYEQYF.

Of note for this clone: The missing CDR3 end, 3 residues past where the read stops, is filled in from the germline J gene. This rearrangement joins TRBV7-3 to TRBJ2-5, with a possible D match to TRBD1 (6 bases). Germline V gives CDR1 SGHTA, CDR2 FQGTGA. The CDR3 consists of 15 residues. Trimming stripped 2 bases from V and 1 base from J, with 11 bases between. The CDR3 region is CASSLFGGSQETQYF. Partial CDR3 DNA: TGTGCCAGCAGCTTATTTGGGGGCAGCCAAGAGACC.